Following are 30 T cell receptor beta chains from one sample sequenced in a study of T cell responses to AZD1222 COVID-19 vaccine. Data came from immunoSEQ multiplex PCR; TCRdb stores just in-frame clones and leaves some out. The sample has about 110,000 clones, around nine tenths seen once; the top ten hold approximately 15%. The sample was peripheral blood, taken on day 0 of AZD1222 vaccination. These receptors originate from an adult in good health.

J is TRBJ2-7 and V is TRBV2, with D possibly called TRBD1 or TRBD2 (5 bases each). Germline V gene sequence: CDR1 SNHLY, CDR2 FYNNEI. This CDR3 is built from 15 residues. V dropped 6 bases and J dropped 0 bases, with 15 bases sitting between them. The CDR3 sequence is CASSGPGRDSYEQYV. The DNA of the CDR3 is TGTGCCAGCAGCGGTCCGGGACGGGACTCCTACGAGCAGTACGTC.

The J gene is TRBJ1-1, the V gene TRBV29-1; D gene uncertain. Trimming left V 4 bases short and J 4 bases short, with 4 bases between. Germline lookup yields CDR1 SQVTM and CDR2 ANQGSEA. This CDR3 has 10 residues. In DNA, the CDR3 is TGCAGCGTTGGCCCCACTGAAGCTTTCTTT. Translating gives CSVGPTEAFF.

The rearrangement uses TRBV5-6 and TRBJ1-5; no definite D call. The V end lost 0 bases, the J end lost 2 bases, and 6 bases lay between the germline ends. This CDR3 spans 14 amino acids. The germline V gene has CDR1 SGHDT and CDR2 YYEEEE. DNA for the CDR3: TGTGCCAGCAGCTTGGAAATGGGCAATCAGCCCCAGCATTTT. It translates to CASSLEMGNQPQHF.

The chain recombines TRBV7-8 with TRBJ2-2; 9 bases line up with TRBD2. CDR1 and CDR2 (germline): SGHVS, FQNEAQ. This CDR3 is built from 17 residues. Trimming removed 5 bases from V and 3 bases from J; junction bases left unmatched: 10. The CDR3 DNA is TGTGCCAGCAGCCAACGCTTAGCGGGAGTGCACACCGGGGAGCTGTTTTTT. Encoded protein: CASSQRLAGVHTGELFF.

In nucleotides, the CDR3 is TGTGCCAGCAGCCCCTGGGCGACCTACGAGCAGTACTTC. Protein sequence: CASSPWATYEQYF. The chain joins TRBV7-9 to TRBJ2-7, with D hard to call. V shed 5 bases and J shed 2 bases, with 10 bases lying between them. The V gene's germline CDR1 is SEHNR and CDR2 FQNEAQ (reference sequence). The CDR3 is made up of 13 amino acids.

The gene calls are TRBV28 and TRBJ2-2, with 12 bases aligning to TRBD2. This CDR3 has 14 amino acids. Germline loops: CDR1 MDHEN, CDR2 SYDVKM. V lost 11 bases, J lost 6 bases, and 7 bases stayed unmatched. CDR3 nucleotides: TGTGCCGTCCTAGGACTAGCGGGACCCGGGGAGCTGTTTTTT. This gives the protein CAVLGLAGPGELFF.

CDR3 sequence (DNA): TGTGCCAGCAGCTTGGCAGGGATCAGCTACGAGCAGTACTTC. Amino acids: CASSLAGISYEQYF. This chain joins TRBV5-4 and TRBJ2-7; the D gene is possibly TRBD1 (5 bases). CDR3 length equals 14 residues. Germline CDR1 reads SGHNT; CDR2 reads YYREEE (reference sequence). The V gene lost 0 bases and the J gene lost 3 bases, with 10 bases spanning the gap.

In this sample, this clone turned up a few times. The chain couples TRBV6-5 to TRBJ1-1; possibly TRBD1 for D (5 bases). Germline loops: CDR1 MNHEY, CDR2 SVGAGI. CDR3 size: 12 residues. Trimming cost V 11 bases and J 11 bases, with 21 bases left between them. The chain's CDR3 is CAGGRAGWDAFF. The DNA of the CDR3 is TGTGCCGGAGGGCGTGCAGGGTGGGACGCTTTCTTT.

The chain combines TRBV30 with TRBJ2-2; no firm D call. V was trimmed by 0 bases and J by 3 bases, leaving 8 bases between them. The CDR3 runs 14 residues. Germline values: CDR1 GTSNPN, CDR2 SVGIG (reference sequence). CDR3: CAWSVPGYTGELFF. CDR3 bases: TGTGCCTGGAGTGTACCGGGTTACACCGGGGAGCTGTTTTTT.

V and J are TRBV15 and TRBJ2-1, with 10 nucleotides matching TRBD1. This CDR3 spans 15 amino acids. From germline, CDR1 is LNHNV and CDR2 YYDKDF (reference sequence). V was clipped by 5 bases and J by 8 bases; unmatched bases: 9. CDR3 amino acids: CATSGRTGGRDEQFF. The CDR3 coding sequence is TGTGCCACCAGCGGCAGGACAGGGGGAAGGGATGAGCAGTTCTTC.

The chain carries TRBV14 and TRBJ2-6, with D unresolved. Per germline, CDR1 SGHDN and CDR2 FVKESK. The ends were cut back, 1 base at V and 2 bases at J, with 0 bases in the middle. The CDR3 contains 13 residues. CDR3 in DNA: TGTGCCAGCAGCCAAGCTGGGGCCAACGTCCTGACTTTC. This gives the protein CASSQAGANVLTF. The variable domain in full, completed from reference TRBV14 and TRBJ2-6, reads EAGVTQFPSHSVIEKGQTVTLRCDPISGHDNLYWYRRVMGKEIKFLLHFVKESKQDESGMPNNRFLAERTGGTYSTLKVQPAELEDSGVYFCASSQAGANVLTFGAGSRLTVL.

The chain recombines TRBV28 with TRBJ1-1; D uncertain. The V and J ends lost 2 bases and 5 bases respectively, with 3 bases between them. The CDR3 loop spans 11 amino acids. Germline assignment: CDR1 MDHEN and CDR2 SYDVKM. CDR3 in DNA: TGTGCCAGCAGTTTACGGACTGAAGCTTTCTTT. Translation: CASSLRTEAFF. Based on the CDR3 plus reference TRBV28 and TRBJ1-1, the full variable domain is DVKVTQSSRYLVKRTGEKVFLECVQDMDHENMFWYRQDPGLGLRLIYFSYDVKMKEKGDIPEGYSVSREKKERFSLILESASTNQTSMYLCASSLRTEAFFGQGTRLTVV.

The V gene is TRBV24-1, the J gene TRBJ2-1, with D tentatively TRBD1 (6 bases). Trimming took off 5 bases at V and 6 bases at J, with 13 bases between the two ends. Germline-derived CDR1 and CDR2 are KGHDR and SFDVKD. The CDR3 has 14 amino acids. The CDR3 region is CATSGPLQGNEQFF. CDR3 nucleotides: TGTGCCACCAGTGGCCCCTTACAGGGCAATGAGCAGTTCTTC.

The chain is built from TRBV5-1 and TRBJ2-5, with D possibly TRBD2 on 5 matching bases. The V and J ends lost 0 bases and 0 bases respectively, with 12 bases between them. The CDR3 covers 16 residues. Germline V gene sequence: CDR1 SGHRS, CDR2 YFSETQ. CDR3 in amino acids: CASSLASHGNQETQYF. The CDR3 DNA follows: TGCGCCAGCAGCTTGGCGTCGCACGGGAACCAAGAGACCCAGTACTTC.

The sample holds one count of this clone. Other DNA sequences in this sample translate to the same CDR3. The chain carries TRBV29-1 and TRBJ2-5; perhaps TRBD2 as D (5 bases). The CDR3 contains 10 residues. Between the trimmed V and J ends, which lost 4 bases and 5 bases, there was a span of 5 bases. Per germline, CDR1 SQVTM and CDR2 ANQGSEA. CDR3 coding DNA: TGCAGCGTTGGCGGGGAGACCCAGTACTTC. Translated: CSVGGETQYF.

The chain is built from TRBV15 and TRBJ1-1, with D unclear. This CDR3 is built from 16 residues. CDR1 and CDR2 from the germline V gene are LNHNV and YYDKDF (reference sequence). V gave up 0 bases and J gave up 0 bases, with 11 bases separating them. As DNA, the CDR3 is TGTGCCACCAGCAGAGATCTGCCAGACATGAACACTGAAGCTTTCTTT. Amino acids: CATSRDLPDMNTEAFF.

The chain joins TRBV18 to TRBJ1-2; possible D gene TRBD1, 6 bases. Germline V gene data show CDR1 as KGHSH and CDR2 as LQKENI. This CDR3 has 14 amino acids. Deletions cut 6 bases from V and 3 bases from J, with 14 bases between. Here the CDR3 reads CASSPLGGDYGYTF. For the CDR3, the DNA is TGTGCCAGCTCGCCCTTGGGGGGCGACTATGGCTACACCTTC.

The table lists this clone with a few counts. The genes are TRBV5-5 and TRBJ2-7; 10 nucleotides match TRBD2. Trimming at V came to 5 bases and at J to 3 bases, leaving 8 bases not matched to a gene. This CDR3 has 15 residues. From germline, CDR1 is SGHKS and CDR2 YYEKEE (reference sequence). CDR3 amino acids: CASRLGLAGVYEQYV. CDR3 nucleotide sequence: TGTGCCAGCAGGCTGGGGCTAGCGGGAGTCTACGAGCAGTACGTC.

The gene calls are TRBV5-1 and TRBJ2-3; 13 positions match TRBD2. Trimming cost V 9 bases and J 5 bases; bases outside gene matches: 9. This CDR3 contains 15 residues. The V gene's germline CDR1 is SGHRS and CDR2 YFSETQ. The CDR3 DNA sequence: TGCGCCACCAGACTAGCGGGAGGCTGGGAAGATACGCAGTATTTT. This translates into CATRLAGGWEDTQYF.

CDR3 protein: CSASLPSGSNQPQHF. DNA of the CDR3: TGCAGTGCTAGTCTGCCCTCTGGAAGCAATCAGCCCCAGCATTTT. The rearrangement uses TRBV20-1 and TRBJ1-5; D gene unclear. There are 15 residues in the CDR3. Germline assignment: CDR1 DFQATT and CDR2 SNEGSKA (reference sequence). V was clipped by 3 bases and J by 1 base, with 13 bases between them.

This chain links TRBV20-1 with TRBJ1-5, with D uncertain. CDR1 and CDR2 from the germline V gene are DFQATT and SNEGSKA (reference sequence). V was pared by 3 bases and J by 1 base, with 13 bases between. The CDR3 runs 15 residues. In DNA, the CDR3 is TGCAGTGCTAGTTCCCGGGTAGGGAGCAATCAGCCCCAGCATTTT. This encodes CSASSRVGSNQPQHF.

A single count supports this clone. CDR3: CASSPGLLGMARNEQFF. The CDR3 region has the DNA TGTGCCAGCAGCCCTGGACTTCTCGGAATGGCTAGGAATGAGCAGTTCTTC. The rearrangement joins TRBV11-2 to TRBJ2-1; D perhaps matches TRBD2 (5 bases). The V gene's germline CDR1 is SGHAT and CDR2 FQNNGV. The V end was cut by 5 bases, the J end by 7 bases, with 24 bases between. This CDR3 spans 17 amino acids.

The rearrangement links TRBV4-2 to TRBJ1-2, with no clear D. V lost 0 bases, J lost 8 bases, and 16 bases lay in between. CDR1 LGHNA and CDR2 YNFKEQ come from the germline V gene. This CDR3 has 15 residues. The CDR3 loop is CASSQEVFERGGYTF. In nucleotides, the CDR3 is TGTGCCAGCAGCCAAGAAGTGTTCGAACGAGGGGGCTACACCTTC.

The genes are TRBV9 and TRBJ2-7; TRBD2 agrees at 8 bases. This CDR3 spans 15 amino acids. V was pared by 2 bases and J by 2 bases, with 6 bases of the junction left unmatched. Germline-derived CDR1 and CDR2 are SGDLS and YYNGEE. The CDR3 DNA sequence: TGTGCCAGCAGCGTCGAAGCGGGGGATACCTACGAGCAGTACTTC. Translated: CASSVEAGDTYEQYF.

The chain uses TRBV12-3 or TRBV12-4 and TRBJ2-5; D is uncertain. There are 9 residues in the CDR3. Trimming shortened V by 8 bases and J by 5 bases, and 3 bases separated the two germline ends. The CDR3 sequence is CASLETQYF. Here the CDR3 DNA reads TGTGCCAGCTTGGAGACCCAGTACTTC.

The chain carries TRBV5-6 and TRBJ2-3, with no clear D. The germline gives CDR1 SGHDT, CDR2 YYEEEE. The V end was cut by 0 bases, the J end by 1 base, with 9 bases between. This CDR3 is 15 amino acids long. CDR3: CASSLVGMGTDTQYF. The DNA for the CDR3 is TGTGCCAGCAGCTTGGTTGGGATGGGCACAGATACGCAGTATTTT.

This clone appeared a single time. As DNA, the CDR3 is TGTGCCACCAGTGCTGGAGAGAATAGCAATCAGCCCCAGCATTTT. Protein product: CATSAGENSNQPQHF. The chain is built from TRBV24-1 and TRBJ1-5; D is unresolved. Germline lookup yields CDR1 KGHDR and CDR2 SFDVKD. V was shortened by 5 bases and J by 0 bases, with 10 bases between the two germline ends. The CDR3 totals 15 residues.

The chain combines TRBV28 with TRBJ1-2; D might be TRBD1 (6 bases). This CDR3 spans 14 amino acids. The V end lost 3 bases, the J end lost 7 bases, and 15 bases lay between the germline ends. CDR1 and CDR2 (germline): MDHEN, SYDVKM. The CDR3: CASSFGGARGGYTF. In DNA form, the CDR3 reads TGTGCCAGCAGTTTCGGGGGGGCTAGGGGTGGCTACACCTTC.

The chain has TRBV6-2 or TRBV6-3 and TRBJ1-1, with D unresolved. V dropped 4 bases and J dropped 5 bases, with 11 bases sitting between them. Germline V gives CDR1 MNHEY, CDR2 SVGEGT. The CDR3 loop spans 13 amino acids. The CDR3 sequence is CASSFLTGTEAFF. The CDR3, as DNA: TGTGCCAGCAGTTTCCTTACCGGGACTGAAGCTTTCTTT.

This rearrangement joins TRBV6-5 to TRBJ2-4, with TRBD2 as a possible D gene (6 bases). V gave up 8 bases and J gave up 1 base, with 12 bases separating them. The germline V gene has CDR1 MNHEY and CDR2 SVGAGI. The CDR3 length is 14 residues. The DNA of the CDR3 is TGTGCCAGCTCACGTCGGGGGGCCAAAAACATTCAGTACTTC. Amino acid sequence: CASSRRGAKNIQYF.